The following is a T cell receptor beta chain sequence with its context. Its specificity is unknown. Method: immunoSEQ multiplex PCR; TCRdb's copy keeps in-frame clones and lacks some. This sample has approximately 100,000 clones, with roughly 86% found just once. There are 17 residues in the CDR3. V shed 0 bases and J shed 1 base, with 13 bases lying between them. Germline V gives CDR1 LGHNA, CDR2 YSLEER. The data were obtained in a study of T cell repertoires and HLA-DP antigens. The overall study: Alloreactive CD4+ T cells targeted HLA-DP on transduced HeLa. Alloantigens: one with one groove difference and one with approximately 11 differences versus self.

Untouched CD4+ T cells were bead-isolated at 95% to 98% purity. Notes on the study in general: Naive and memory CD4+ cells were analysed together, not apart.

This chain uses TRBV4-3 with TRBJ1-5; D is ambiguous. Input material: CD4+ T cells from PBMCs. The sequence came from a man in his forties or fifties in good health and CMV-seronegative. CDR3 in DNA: TGCGCCAGCAGCCAAGAAGTGGTTGGCCGAAGCAATCAGCCCCAGCATTTT. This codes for CASSQEVVGRSNQPQHF.